This is a list of T cell receptor beta chains from one sample in a study of blood T cell repertoires in COVID-19. Data came from immunoSEQ multiplex PCR; TCRdb stores just in-frame clones and leaves some out. The sample includes around 200,000 clones, approximately 90% of them seen just once. Input material: peripheral blood. The receptor set was obtained from a woman older than 75 in a cohort sampled during active or convalescent COVID-19. Both conserved end residues are part of each CDR3. D genes are given only for firm matches. Expanded clones are given a class, and other clones once, few, many or no size at all.

CASSEGTGTKAFF TGTGCCAGCAGTGAAGGGACAGGGACGAAGGCTTTCTTT TRBJ1-1 - TRBV6-1 TRBD1
CASSLGGTAWNAEAFF TGTGCCAGCAGCTTGGGTGGGACAGCATGGAACGCTGAAGCTTTCTTT TRBJ1-1 once TRBV5-8 TRBD1
CASSLLSDLAKNIQYF TGTGCCAGCAGCTTGCTGAGCGACCTAGCCAAAAACATTCAGTACTTC TRBJ2-4 - TRBV5-5 -
CASSDRDRGGNTEAFF TGTGCCAGCAGTGACCGCGACAGGGGAGGGAACACTGAAGCTTTCTTT TRBJ1-1 - TRBV25-1 TRBD1
CASSLGRGSTDTQYF TGTGCCAGCTCACTAGGTAGGGGAAGCACAGATACGCAGTATTTT TRBJ2-3 - TRBV18 -
CASSPTSDTQYF TGTGCCAGCAGCCCTACCTCAGATACGCAGTATTTT TRBJ2-3 - TRBV3-1/TRBV3-2 -
CASSSPGRATDTQYF TGTGCCAGCAGCTCCCCCGGCAGGGCCACAGATACGCAGTATTTT TRBJ2-3 - TRBV11-3 -
CATADSLLIWNTIYF TGTGCCACCGCGGACAGCCTCCTAATCTGGAACACCATATATTTT TRBJ1-3 - TRBV19 -
CASSYTVYGYTF TGTGCCAGCAGCTATACAGTATATGGCTACACCTTC TRBJ1-2 - TRBV12-3/TRBV12-4 -
CTTGQSQETQYF TGCACCACCGGACAGAGTCAAGAGACCCAGTACTTC TRBJ2-5 - TRBV29-1 -
CASSARVRNTEAFF TGTGCCAGTAGTGCCAGGGTCAGGAACACTGAAGCTTTCTTT TRBJ1-1 - TRBV19 -
CAISARTGVFGYSPLHF TGTGCCATCAGTGCGAGGACAGGGGTTTTTGGTTATTCACCCCTCCACTTT TRBJ1-6 - TRBV10-3 TRBD1
CATRDRGYGEQFF TGTGCCACCCGGGACAGGGGTTACGGTGAGCAGTTCTTC TRBJ2-1 - TRBV6-5 TRBD1
CASSRGGNQETQYF TGTGCCAGCAGCCGGGGGGGAAACCAAGAGACCCAGTACTTC TRBJ2-5 - TRBV7-2 TRBD2
CAWSAIGGTEAFF TGTGCCTGGAGTGCTATCGGGGGCACTGAAGCTTTCTTT TRBJ1-1 - TRBV30 -
CASSNQGSEKLFF TGTGCCAGCAGCAACCAGGGGAGCGAAAAACTGTTTTTT TRBJ1-4 - TRBV5-5 -
CAWSARVNYGYTF TGTGCCTGGAGTGCGAGGGTTAACTATGGCTACACCTTC TRBJ1-2 - TRBV30 -
CASSLRTSGAQETQYF TGTGCCAGCAGCTTAAGGACTAGCGGGGCCCAAGAGACCCAGTACTTC TRBJ2-5 - TRBV5-4 TRBD2
CASSTTGTLNEKLFF TGTGCCAGCAGTACGACCGGGACACTGAATGAAAAACTGTTTTTT TRBJ1-4 once TRBV6-5 -
CASSLTDRGPHGYTF TGTGCCAGCAGCCTAACTGACAGGGGGCCCCATGGCTACACCTTC TRBJ1-2 once TRBV11-2 TRBD1
CASSLRGGTDTQYF TGTGCCAGTAGTTTGCGGGGGGGCACAGATACGCAGTATTTT TRBJ2-3 - TRBV19 TRBD2
CASSLPFRRGTEQFF TGTGCCAGCAGCTTACCGTTCAGGAGGGGAACTGAGCAGTTCTTC TRBJ2-1 - TRBV11-2 -
CASSLVTGYNYGYTF TGTGCCAGCAGCTTGGTTACGGGGTATAACTATGGCTACACCTTC TRBJ1-2 - TRBV5-6 -
CASSGQGARGYTF TGTGCCAGCAGCGGACAGGGGGCTCGGGGCTACACCTTC TRBJ1-2 - TRBV11-2 TRBD1